This T cell receptor beta chain was obtained from a study of cytomegalovirus exposure and HLA in healthy donors. Study summary: A prior study identified approximately 120 million unique TCR beta sequences from roughly 170 million T cells. Overall study results and limits: Later analysis showed most CMV-associated TCR beta chains appearing HLA-restricted. Clonal expansion was found to be greater in HLA-associated TCR beta chains than in equally common others in a later analysis. Analyzed later, association rates of TCRs varied across HLA loci, with DRB1 most and HLA-C fewest.

On this clone itself: Its antigen is currently unknown.

Researchers ran the PCR with 60 Vbeta and 13 Jbeta primers. Assay used: immunoSEQ multiplex PCR; TCRdb lists only in-frame clones, some missing. The table lists some 160,000 clones, roughly 78% of them singletons. Germline CDR1 SEHNR, CDR2 FQNEAQ (reference sequence). V lost 1 base, J lost 8 bases, and 6 bases lay in between. The CDR3 length is 12 residues. Source material: PBMCs. V usage is TRBV7-9 and J usage is TRBJ1-5; D is unclear. This clonotype was obtained from a woman in her thirties or forties in good health and CMV-seronegative. CDR3 nucleotides: TGTGCCAGCAGCTTAGGCGGCGAGCCCCAGCATTTT. Translated: CASSLGGEPQHF.